The 18 T cell receptor beta chains in this list originate from one sample, sequenced in a study of T-cell reconstitution after alpha-beta-depleted transplantation in children (dated by TCRdb to the mid-2010s). Library preparation used PCR. The data were produced on an Illumina HiSeq 2500. TCR libraries were prepared with molecular barcoding, using unique molecular identifiers to normalize TCRbeta repertoire quantification. TCRdb cleaned the public reads at Q25 with fastp, built clones with MiXCR and kept in-frame beta chains. Each CDR3 protein gets just one entry, which takes the most common genes and DNA from the rows behind it. A total of around 240,000 distinct CDR3 sequences appear in this sample, over 9.5% of them only once. 5% to 5.5% of the sample goes to the ten largest clones. The sequencing here drew on PBMCs from the stem cell graft donor, taken from the stem cell graft. Every receptor here comes from a human donor who donated a stem cell graft to a child with SCID.

This clonotype has more than one count but fewer than ten. This chain's CDR3 is CAIRGVEGTGGRNEQFF. The CDR3 coding sequence is TGTGCCATCCGGGGAGTCGAGGGGACAGGGGGTCGCAATGAGCAGTTCTTC. The gene calls are TRBV10-3 and TRBJ2-1; TRBD1 agrees at 11 bases. The V segment lost 8 bases and the J segment 6 bases; nucleotides outside the gene matches: 15. Germline-derived CDR1 and CDR2 are ENHRY and SYGVKD. The CDR3 runs 17 residues.

This clonotype has ten or more counts. This chain's CDR3 is CASSSPGQGGQPQHF. The CDR3 DNA is TGTGCCAGCAGCTCCCCTGGACAGGGCGGTCAGCCCCAGCATTTT. The chain recombines TRBV6-2 or TRBV6-3 with TRBJ1-5, with 8 bases fitting TRBD1. Germline V lookup: CDR1 MNHEY, CDR2 SVGEGT. The length of the CDR3 is 15 residues. Losses at the gene ends were 6 bases for V and 6 bases for J; bases not matched to a gene: 10.

This clonotype has a count of ten or more. The rearrangement uses TRBV7-2 and TRBJ2-4; D may match TRBD1 or TRBD2 (6 bases each). The germline V and J ends were trimmed by 5 bases and 6 bases, with 20 bases remaining between them. The CDR3 runs to 16 residues. Germline-derived CDR1 and CDR2 are SGHTA and FQGNSA. CDR3 bases: TGTGCCAGCAGCCCCCAGTGGGGGGCGCGTACAAACATTCAGTACTTC. It yields the protein CASSPQWGARTNIQYF.

V usage is TRBV7-2 and J usage is TRBJ1-1, with unresolved D. Trimming stripped 3 bases from V and 1 base from J, with 9 bases between. Germline CDR1 is SGHTA and CDR2 is FQGNSA. CDR3 size: 14 residues. The CDR3 DNA is TGTGCCAGCAGCTTTTCAGCTAAGAACACTGAAGCTTTCTTT. Its translation: CASSFSAKNTEAFF. Looking up the rest from reference TRBV7-2 and TRBJ1-1 gives the full variable domain: GAGVSQSPSNKVTEKGKDVELRCDPISGHTALYWYRQSLGQGLEFLIYFQGNSAPDKSGLPSDRFSAERTGGSVSTLTIQRTQQEDSAVYLCASSFSAKNTEAFFGQGTRLTVV.

This clonotype was seen at least ten times. V and J are TRBV7-7 and TRBJ2-5, with D unclear. Trimming took 10 bases from V and 5 from J, leaving 11 bases between them. Germline-derived CDR1 and CDR2 are SSHAT and FNYEAQ (reference sequence). This CDR3 comprises 11 residues. The CDR3 DNA follows: TGTGCCACCAGAAACGGGGAGACCCAGTACTTC. It codes for CATRNGETQYF.

This clonotype was recorded at least ten times. The chain combines TRBV5-1 with TRBJ2-2, with 7 bases lining up with TRBD1. Per the germline V gene, CDR1 is SGHRS and CDR2 is YFSETQ. Germline trimming cut 4 bases from V and 6 bases from J; bases unmatched to any gene: 3. The CDR3 has 13 amino acids. CDR3 region: CASSSQGAGELFF. DNA of the CDR3: TGCGCCAGCAGCAGCCAGGGGGCCGGGGAGCTGTTTTTT.

This clonotype showed up many times. The chain joins TRBV5-6 to TRBJ1-1; a weak D match, TRBD1 (6 bases). V lost 2 bases, J lost 1 base, and 15 bases lay in between. The germline V gene encodes CDR1 SGHDT and CDR2 YYEEEE. This CDR3 has 16 residues. In DNA, the CDR3 is TGTGCCAGCAGCTTTGCCGGGGGCGCGGGGAACACTGAAGCTTTCTTT. Its translation is CASSFAGGAGNTEAFF.

In its sample, this clonotype was seen many times. The chain recombines TRBV5-1 with TRBJ1-2, with D unclear. There are 14 residues in the CDR3. CDR1 and CDR2 (germline): SGHRS, YFSETQ. Trimming removed 0 bases at V and 4 bases at J, with 10 bases between. The CDR3 DNA sequence: TGCGCCAGCAGCTTGGAGGCAAACCTCTATGGCTACACCTTC. It yields the protein CASSLEANLYGYTF.

This clonotype was counted at least ten times. The V and J genes are TRBV5-1 and TRBJ1-6, with D hard to call. The germline CDR1 and CDR2 sequences are SGHRS and YFSETQ. With 0 bases removed from V and 5 bases from J, the gap between germline ends came to 15 bases. This CDR3 is 17 amino acids long. This CDR3 reads CASSLAEYRFHNSPLHF. The CDR3 coding sequence is TGCGCCAGCAGCTTGGCCGAGTACAGATTCCATAATTCACCCCTCCACTTT.

This clonotype appeared many times. CDR3 residues: CSANQGQSEAFF. Here the CDR3 DNA reads TGCAGTGCTAACCAGGGTCAGTCTGAAGCTTTCTTT. The rearrangement links TRBV20-1 to TRBJ1-1, with a tentative D call TRBD1 (5 bases). The CDR3 length is 12 residues. Per germline, CDR1 DFQATT and CDR2 SNEGSKA (reference sequence). V was shortened by 4 bases and J by 6 bases, with 12 bases between the two germline ends.

This clonotype showed up many times. This rearrangement joins TRBV5-5 to TRBJ2-3, with D possibly being TRBD2 (5 bases). This CDR3 contains 15 residues. Germline-derived CDR1 and CDR2 are SGHKS and YYEKEE (reference sequence). The ends were cut back, 4 bases at V and 5 bases at J, with 17 bases in the middle. Here the CDR3 reads CASSVAALRGDTQYF. As DNA, the CDR3 is TGTGCCAGCAGCGTCGCGGCTCTTCGGGGAGATACGCAGTATTTT.

This clonotype was detected many times. The chain joins TRBV20-1 to TRBJ2-7; the match to TRBD2 covers 7 bases. Looked up from germline, CDR1 is DFQATT and CDR2 is SNEGSKA (reference sequence). V dropped 0 bases and J dropped 6; count of bases not matched to a gene: 11. The CDR3 is 15 residues long. The CDR3 region is CSAREGGTYGLEQYF. Written as DNA, the CDR3 is TGCAGTGCTAGAGAGGGGGGGACCTACGGCCTCGAGCAGTACTTC.

This clonotype showed up many times. CDR3 amino acids: CSVEGRGRNYGYTF. The CDR3 bases are TGCAGCGTTGAGGGCAGGGGGCGAAACTATGGCTACACCTTC. V is TRBV29-1 and J is TRBJ1-2; TRBD1 matches 8 bases. Germline V gene data show CDR1 as SQVTM and CDR2 as ANQGSEA. Trimming at V came to 3 bases and at J to 2 bases, leaving 5 bases not matched to a gene. The CDR3 contains 14 residues.

The sample holds many counts of this clonotype. The gene calls are TRBV28 and TRBJ1-2, with D unresolved. The V gene lost 4 bases and the J gene lost 12 bases, with 21 bases spanning the gap. The CDR3 consists of 14 residues. Germline CDR1 is MDHEN and CDR2 is SYDVKM. The CDR3 protein is CASSSSDYYLGDTF. In nucleotides, the CDR3 is TGTGCCAGCAGTTCCTCGGATTACTATTTGGGTGACACCTTC.

This clonotype occurred many times. The rearrangement links TRBV6-7 to TRBJ1-3; D gene ambiguous. TRBV6-7 is classed as an ORF, of uncertain function. The V end was cut by 0 bases, the J end by 0 bases, with 9 bases between. The CDR3 spans 16 residues. CDR3 coding DNA: TGTGCCAGCAGTTACTCTCCACCCAGCTCTGGAAACACCATATATTTT. Amino acids: CASSYSPPSSGNTIYF.

V and J are TRBV18 and TRBJ1-5; 7 bases match TRBD1. The CDR3 runs 15 residues. In germline, CDR1 is KGHSH, CDR2 LQKENI. The V gene end was trimmed by 4 bases and the J gene end by 7 bases; junction bases not matched to a gene: 10. Written as DNA, the CDR3 is TGTGCCAGCTCACTGGGTGGAGACAGGGCCCAGCCCCAGCATTTT. Translating it yields CASSLGGDRAQPQHF.

This clonotype was seen ten or more times. The V call is TRBV29-1, the J call TRBJ1-2; D perhaps matches TRBD1 (5 bases). The length of the CDR3 is 12 residues. Trimming stripped 2 bases from V and 8 bases from J, with 12 bases between. Germline CDR1 and CDR2: SQVTM and ANQGSEA. The CDR3, as DNA: TGCAGCGTTGAAAGGCAGGGTAACGGCTACACCTTC. It translates to CSVERQGNGYTF.

This clonotype was counted many times. The chain is built from TRBV6-1 and TRBJ2-2; D ambiguous. CDR3 length: 15 residues. V lost 4 bases to trimming and J lost 3 bases, with 12 bases between them. The germline CDR1 and CDR2 sequences are MNHNS and SASEGT. The CDR3 loop is CASSAPGRDTGELFF. CDR3 nucleotides: TGTGCCAGCAGTGCCCCCGGCAGAGACACCGGGGAGCTGTTTTTT.